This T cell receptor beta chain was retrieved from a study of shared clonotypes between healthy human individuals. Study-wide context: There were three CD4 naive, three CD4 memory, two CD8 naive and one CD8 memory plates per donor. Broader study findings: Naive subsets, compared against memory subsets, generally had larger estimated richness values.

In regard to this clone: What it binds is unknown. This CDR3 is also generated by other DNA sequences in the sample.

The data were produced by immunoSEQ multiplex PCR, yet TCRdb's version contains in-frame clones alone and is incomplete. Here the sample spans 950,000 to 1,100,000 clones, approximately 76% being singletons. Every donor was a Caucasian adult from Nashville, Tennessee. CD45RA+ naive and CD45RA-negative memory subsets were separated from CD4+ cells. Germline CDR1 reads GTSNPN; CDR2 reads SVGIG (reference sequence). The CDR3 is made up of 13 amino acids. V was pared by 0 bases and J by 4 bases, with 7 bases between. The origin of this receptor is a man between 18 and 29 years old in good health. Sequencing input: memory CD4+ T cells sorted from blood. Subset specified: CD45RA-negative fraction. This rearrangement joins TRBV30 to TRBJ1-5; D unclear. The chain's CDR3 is CAWSVGVNQPQHF. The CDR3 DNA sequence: TGTGCCTGGAGTGTGGGAGTTAATCAGCCCCAGCATTTT.